In this sample, the clone carrying this T cell receptor (beta chain) turned up many times. This entry is derived from a study of early T cells in non-severe SARS-CoV-2 infection. This CDR3 region has 16 residues. The ends were cut back, 6 bases at V and 0 bases at J, with 18 bases in the middle. TCRdb used MiXCR to reprocess the 5' RACE reads, holding one entry per CDR3 protein. The repertoire holds around 80,000 distinct CDR3 sequences, with about an eighth as singletons. The V call is TRBV12-3 or TRBV12-4, the J call TRBJ2-7, with D maybe TRBD1 (7 bases). The TCR sequence derives from an adult who was a healthcare worker with PCR-confirmed SARS-CoV-2 infection or an uninfected control (not recorded which). Material for sequencing was whole blood. The CDR3 DNA follows: TGTGCCAGCAGCCTACTAGCCAGGGGGAGCTCCTACGAGCAGTACTTC. Protein sequence: CASSLLARGSSYEQYF.